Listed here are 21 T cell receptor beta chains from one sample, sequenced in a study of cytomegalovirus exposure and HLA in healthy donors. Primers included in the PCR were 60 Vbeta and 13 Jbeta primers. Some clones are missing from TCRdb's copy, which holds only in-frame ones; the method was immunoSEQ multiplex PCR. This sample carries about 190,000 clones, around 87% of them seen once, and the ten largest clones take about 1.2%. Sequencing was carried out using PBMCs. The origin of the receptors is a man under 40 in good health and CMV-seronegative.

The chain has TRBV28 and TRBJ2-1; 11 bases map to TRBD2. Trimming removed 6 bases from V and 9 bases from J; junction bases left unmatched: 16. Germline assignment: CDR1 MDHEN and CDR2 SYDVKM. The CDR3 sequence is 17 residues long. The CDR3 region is CASRPLAGGQLLREQFF. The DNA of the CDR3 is TGTGCCAGCAGGCCATTAGCGGGGGGGCAACTTCTTCGTGAGCAGTTCTTC.

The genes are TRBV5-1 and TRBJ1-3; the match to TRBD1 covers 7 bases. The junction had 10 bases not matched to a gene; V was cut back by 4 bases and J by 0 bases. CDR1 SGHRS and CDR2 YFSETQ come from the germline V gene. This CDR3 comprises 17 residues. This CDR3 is CASSLLGTAFSGNTIYF. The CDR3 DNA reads TGCGCCAGCAGCCTCCTTGGGACAGCCTTCTCTGGAAACACCATATATTTT.

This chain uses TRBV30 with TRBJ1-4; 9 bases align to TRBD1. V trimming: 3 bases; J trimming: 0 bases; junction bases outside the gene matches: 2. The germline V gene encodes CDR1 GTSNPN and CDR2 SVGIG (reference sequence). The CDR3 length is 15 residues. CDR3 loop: CAWSDRGTTNEKLFF. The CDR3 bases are TGTGCCTGGAGCGACAGGGGGACAACTAATGAAAAACTGTTTTTT.

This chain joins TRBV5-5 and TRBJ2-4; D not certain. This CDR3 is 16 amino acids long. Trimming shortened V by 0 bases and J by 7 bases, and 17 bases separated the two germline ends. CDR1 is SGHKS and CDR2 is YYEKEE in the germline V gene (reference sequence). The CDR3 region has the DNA TGTGCCAGCAGCTTGGTGGAGCGTAGGTTACGGAACATTCAGTACTTC. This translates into CASSLVERRLRNIQYF.

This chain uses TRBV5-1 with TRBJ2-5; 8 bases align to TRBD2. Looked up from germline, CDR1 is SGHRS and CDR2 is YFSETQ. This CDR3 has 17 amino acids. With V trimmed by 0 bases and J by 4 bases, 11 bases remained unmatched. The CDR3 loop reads CASSLAGRGASGETQYF. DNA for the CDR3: TGCGCCAGCAGCTTGGCAGGGCGGGGGGCATCAGGAGAGACCCAGTACTTC.

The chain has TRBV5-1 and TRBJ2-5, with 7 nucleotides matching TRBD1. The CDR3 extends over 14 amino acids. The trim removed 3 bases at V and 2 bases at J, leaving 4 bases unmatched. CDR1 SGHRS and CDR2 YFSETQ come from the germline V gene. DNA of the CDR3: TGCGCCAGCAGCTCTTCGGGACAGCAAGAGACCCAGTACTTC. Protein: CASSSSGQQETQYF.

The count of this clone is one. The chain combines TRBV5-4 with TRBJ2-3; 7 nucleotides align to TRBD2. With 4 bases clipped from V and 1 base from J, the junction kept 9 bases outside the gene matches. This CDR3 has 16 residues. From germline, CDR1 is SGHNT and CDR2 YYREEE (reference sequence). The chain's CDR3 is CASSLAERGGTDTQYF. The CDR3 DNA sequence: TGTGCCAGCAGCCTGGCCGAGCGGGGAGGCACAGATACGCAGTATTTT. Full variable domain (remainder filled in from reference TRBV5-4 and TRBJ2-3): ETGVTQSPTHLIKTRGQQVTLRCSSQSGHNTVSWYQQALGQGPQFIFQYYREEENGRGNFPPRFSGLQFPNYSSELNVNALELDDSALYLCASSLAERGGTDTQYFGPGTRLTVL.

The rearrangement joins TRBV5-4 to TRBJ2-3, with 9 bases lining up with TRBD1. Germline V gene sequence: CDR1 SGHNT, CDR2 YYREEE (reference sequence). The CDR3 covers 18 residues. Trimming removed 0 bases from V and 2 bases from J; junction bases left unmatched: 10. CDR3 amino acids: CASSLVPGQGRVTDTQYF. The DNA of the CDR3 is TGTGCCAGCAGCTTGGTCCCGGGACAGGGTCGGGTCACAGATACGCAGTATTTT.

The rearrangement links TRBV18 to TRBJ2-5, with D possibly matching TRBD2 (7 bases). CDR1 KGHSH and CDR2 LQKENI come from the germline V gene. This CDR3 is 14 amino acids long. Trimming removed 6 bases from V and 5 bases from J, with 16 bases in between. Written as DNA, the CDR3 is TGTGCCAGCTCGCTAACACAGGGAGGGGAGACCCAGTACTTC. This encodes CASSLTQGGETQYF.

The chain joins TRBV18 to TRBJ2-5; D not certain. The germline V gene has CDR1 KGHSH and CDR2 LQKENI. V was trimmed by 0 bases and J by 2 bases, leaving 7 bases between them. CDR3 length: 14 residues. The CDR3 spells CASSPPLSQETQYF. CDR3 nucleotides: TGTGCCAGCTCACCACCCCTGAGTCAAGAGACCCAGTACTTC.

CDR3 sequence (DNA): TGTGCCAGCAGTTCTACAGGGTCCACTGAAGCTTTCTTT. Its translation is CASSSTGSTEAFF. The chain carries TRBV27 and TRBJ1-1; D may be TRBD1 (6 bases). The germline V gene has CDR1 MNHEY and CDR2 SMNVEV (reference sequence). The germline V and J ends were trimmed by 4 bases and 4 bases, with 10 bases remaining between them. This CDR3 is 13 amino acids long.

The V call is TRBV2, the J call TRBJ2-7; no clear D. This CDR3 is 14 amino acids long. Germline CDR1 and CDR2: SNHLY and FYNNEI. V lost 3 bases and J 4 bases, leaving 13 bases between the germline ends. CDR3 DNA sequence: TGTGCCAGCAGTGACCCGGCCCCCGGGTACGAGCAGTACTTC. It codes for CASSDPAPGYEQYF.

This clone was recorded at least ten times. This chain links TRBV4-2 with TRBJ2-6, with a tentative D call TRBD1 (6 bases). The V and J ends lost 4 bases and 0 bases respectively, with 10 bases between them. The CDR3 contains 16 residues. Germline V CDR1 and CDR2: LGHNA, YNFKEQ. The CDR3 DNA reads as TGTGCCAGCAGCCCCGGGACAAACTCTGGGGCCAACGTCCTGACTTTC. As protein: CASSPGTNSGANVLTF.

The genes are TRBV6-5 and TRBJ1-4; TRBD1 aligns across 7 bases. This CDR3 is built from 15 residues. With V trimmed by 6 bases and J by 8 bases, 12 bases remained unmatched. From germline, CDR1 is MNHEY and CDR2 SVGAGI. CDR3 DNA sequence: TGTGCCAGCAGCCTTGGGACAGCCTCTACCGAAAAACTGTTTTTT. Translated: CASSLGTASTEKLFF.

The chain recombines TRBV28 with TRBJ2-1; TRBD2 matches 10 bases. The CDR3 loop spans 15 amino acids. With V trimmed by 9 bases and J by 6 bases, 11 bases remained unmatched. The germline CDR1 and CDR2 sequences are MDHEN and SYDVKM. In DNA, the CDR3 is TGTGCCAGTGCGGCTAGCGGGAGTGGTGGCAATGAGCAGTTCTTC. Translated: CASAASGSGGNEQFF.

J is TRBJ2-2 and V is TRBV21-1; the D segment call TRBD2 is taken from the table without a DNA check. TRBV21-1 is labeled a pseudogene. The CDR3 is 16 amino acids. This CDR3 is CASSKGARTYTGELFF. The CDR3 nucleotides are TGTGCCAGCAGCAAAGGCGCCAGGACTTACACCGGGGAGCTGTTTTTT.

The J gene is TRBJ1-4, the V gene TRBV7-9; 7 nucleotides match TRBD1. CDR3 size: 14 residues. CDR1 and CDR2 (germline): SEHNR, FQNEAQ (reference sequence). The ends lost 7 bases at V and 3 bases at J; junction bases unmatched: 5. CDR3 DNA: TGTGCCAGCAACCGAGACAGGGCTAATGAAAAACTGTTTTTT. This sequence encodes CASNRDRANEKLFF.

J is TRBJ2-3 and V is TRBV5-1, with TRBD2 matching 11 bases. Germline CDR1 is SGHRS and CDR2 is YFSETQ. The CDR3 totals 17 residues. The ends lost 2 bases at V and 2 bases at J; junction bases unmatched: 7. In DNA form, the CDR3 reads TGCGCCAGCAGCTTAGGCGCTAGCGGGGGGATCACAGATACGCAGTATTTT. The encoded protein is CASSLGASGGITDTQYF.

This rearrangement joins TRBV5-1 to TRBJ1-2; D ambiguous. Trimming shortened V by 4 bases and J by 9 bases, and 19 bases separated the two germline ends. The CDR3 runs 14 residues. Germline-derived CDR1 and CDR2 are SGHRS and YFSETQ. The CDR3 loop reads CASSREEGAGSYTF. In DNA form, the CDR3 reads TGCGCCAGCAGCAGGGAGGAGGGTGCGGGTAGCTACACCTTC.

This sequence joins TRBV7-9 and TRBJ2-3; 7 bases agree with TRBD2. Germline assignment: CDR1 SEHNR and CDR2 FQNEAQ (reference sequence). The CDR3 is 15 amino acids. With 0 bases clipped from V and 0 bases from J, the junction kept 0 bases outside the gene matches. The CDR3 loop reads CASSLASGSTDTQYF. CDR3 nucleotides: TGTGCCAGCAGCTTAGCTAGCGGGAGCACAGATACGCAGTATTTT.

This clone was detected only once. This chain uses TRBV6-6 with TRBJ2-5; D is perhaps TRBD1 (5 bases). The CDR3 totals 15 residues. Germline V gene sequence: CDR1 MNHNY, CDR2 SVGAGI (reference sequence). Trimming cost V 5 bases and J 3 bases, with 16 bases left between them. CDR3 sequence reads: CASSDRRDRKETQYF. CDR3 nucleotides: TGTGCCAGCAGTGACCGCCGCGACAGAAAAGAGACCCAGTACTTC.